This T cell receptor (beta chain) stems from a study of early T cells in non-severe SARS-CoV-2 infection. Per the germline V gene, CDR1 is MNHEY and CDR2 is SVGEGT. V was shortened by 2 bases and J by 0 bases, with 10 bases between the two germline ends. The length of the CDR3 is 15 residues. Attached unique molecular identifiers marked individual cDNA molecules. Via MiXCR, TCRdb re-called the 5' RACE reads, giving one row per CDR3 protein. The table has around 52,000 distinct CDR3 sequences, 6.2% seen once. This clonotype was sampled from an adult who was a healthcare worker with PCR-confirmed SARS-CoV-2 infection or an uninfected control (not recorded which). This chain uses TRBV6-2 or TRBV6-3 with TRBJ2-5; D not certain. Sequencing was carried out using whole blood. The DNA of the CDR3 is TGTGCCAGCAGTTACCACCTCAAGAACCAAGAGACCCAGTACTTC. Translated, it gives CASSYHLKNQETQYF.